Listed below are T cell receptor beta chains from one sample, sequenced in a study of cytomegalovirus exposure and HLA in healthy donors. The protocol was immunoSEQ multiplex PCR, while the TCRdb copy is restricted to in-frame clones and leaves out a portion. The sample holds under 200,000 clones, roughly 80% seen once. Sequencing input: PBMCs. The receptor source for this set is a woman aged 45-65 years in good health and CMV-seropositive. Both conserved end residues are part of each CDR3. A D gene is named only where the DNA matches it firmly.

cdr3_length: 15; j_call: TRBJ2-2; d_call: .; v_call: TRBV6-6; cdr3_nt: TGTGCCAGCAGTGTAGACAGTTCGAACACCGGGGAGCTGTTTTTT; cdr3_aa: CASSVDSSNTGELFF
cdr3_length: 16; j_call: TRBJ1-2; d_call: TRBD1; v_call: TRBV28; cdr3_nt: TGTGCCAGCAGTGCGCCCCGACAGGGGATAACCTATGGCTACACCTTC; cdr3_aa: CASSAPRQGITYGYTF
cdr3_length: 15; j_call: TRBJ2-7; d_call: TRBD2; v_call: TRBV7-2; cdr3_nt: TGTGCCAGCAGCCCGACACTAGCGGGTACCTACGAGCAGTACTTC; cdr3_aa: CASSPTLAGTYEQYF
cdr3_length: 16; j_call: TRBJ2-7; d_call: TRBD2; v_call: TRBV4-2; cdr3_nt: TGTGCCAGCAGCCAAGGGCTAGCGGGGGCCCCAGGCGAGCAGTACTTC; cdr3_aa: CASSQGLAGAPGEQYF
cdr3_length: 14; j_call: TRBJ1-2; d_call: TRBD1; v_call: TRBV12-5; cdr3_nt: TGTGCTAGTGGCGATGAACAGGGGGGATCGGGCTACACCTTC; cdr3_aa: CASGDEQGGSGYTF
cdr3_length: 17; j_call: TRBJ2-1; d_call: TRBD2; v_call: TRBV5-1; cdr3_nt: TGCGCCAGCAGCTTGGGTTTTGAAACGGGAGGGGGGGGTGAGCAGTTCTTC; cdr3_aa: CASSLGFETGGGGEQFF
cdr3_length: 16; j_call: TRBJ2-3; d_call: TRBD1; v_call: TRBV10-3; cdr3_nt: TGTGCCATCAGTGAGTCTGGGACAGGGGGCCTGGATACGCAGTATTTT; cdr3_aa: CAISESGTGGLDTQYF
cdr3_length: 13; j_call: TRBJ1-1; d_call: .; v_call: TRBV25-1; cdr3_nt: TGTGCCAGCAGTGGCCGGGAAGACACTGAAGCTTTCTTT; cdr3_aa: CASSGREDTEAFF
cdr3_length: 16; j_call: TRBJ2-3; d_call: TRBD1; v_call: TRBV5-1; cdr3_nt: TGCGCCAGCAGCATGGGACAGGGCCCGGGAATCTATACGCAGTATTTT; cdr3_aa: CASSMGQGPGIYTQYF
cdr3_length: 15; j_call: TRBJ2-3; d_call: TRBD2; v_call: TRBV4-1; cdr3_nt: TGCGCCAGCAGCCTAACGGGGGGGCGTACAGATACGCAGTATTTT; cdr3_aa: CASSLTGGRTDTQYF